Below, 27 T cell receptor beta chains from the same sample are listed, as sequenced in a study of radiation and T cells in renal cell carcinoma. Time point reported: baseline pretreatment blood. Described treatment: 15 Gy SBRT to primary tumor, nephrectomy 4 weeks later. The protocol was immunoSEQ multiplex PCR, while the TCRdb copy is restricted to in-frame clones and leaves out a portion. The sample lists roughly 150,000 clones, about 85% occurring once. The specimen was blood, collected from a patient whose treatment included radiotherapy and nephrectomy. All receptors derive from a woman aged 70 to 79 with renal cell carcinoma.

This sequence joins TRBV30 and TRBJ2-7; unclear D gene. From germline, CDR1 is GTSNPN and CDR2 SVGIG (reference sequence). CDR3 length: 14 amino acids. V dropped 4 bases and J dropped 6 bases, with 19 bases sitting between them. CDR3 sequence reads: CAWKEVGPAGEQYF. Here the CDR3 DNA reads TGTGCCTGGAAAGAGGTAGGGCCTGCCGGCGAGCAGTACTTC.

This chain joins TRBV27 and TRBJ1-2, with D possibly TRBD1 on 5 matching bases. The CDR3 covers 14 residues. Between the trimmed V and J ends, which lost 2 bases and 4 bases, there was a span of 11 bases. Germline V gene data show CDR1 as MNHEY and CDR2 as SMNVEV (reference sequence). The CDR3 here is CASSLNRGSYGYTF. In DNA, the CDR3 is TGTGCCAGCAGTTTAAATAGGGGTAGCTATGGCTACACCTTC.

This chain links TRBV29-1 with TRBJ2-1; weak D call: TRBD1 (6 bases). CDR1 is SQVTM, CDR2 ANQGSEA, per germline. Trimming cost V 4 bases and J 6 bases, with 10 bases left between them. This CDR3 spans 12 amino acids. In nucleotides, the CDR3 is TGCAGCGTTGGGAGGACAGCCAATGAGCAGTTCTTC. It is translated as CSVGRTANEQFF.

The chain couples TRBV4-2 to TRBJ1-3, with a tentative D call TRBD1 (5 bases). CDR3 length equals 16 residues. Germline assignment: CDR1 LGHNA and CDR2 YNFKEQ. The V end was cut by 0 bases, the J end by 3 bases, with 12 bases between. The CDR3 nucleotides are TGTGCCAGCAGCCAAGAAGGCGGGGCGGTTGGAAACACCATATATTTT. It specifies CASSQEGGAVGNTIYF.

The CDR3 coding sequence is TGTGCCAGCAGTTATGCGGGGACCTACGAGCAGTACTTC. Translating it yields CASSYAGTYEQYF. This chain links TRBV2 with TRBJ2-7; maybe TRBD2 (6 bases). The length of the CDR3 is 13 residues. Trimming stripped 5 bases from V and 2 bases from J, with 10 bases between. Per germline, CDR1 SNHLY and CDR2 FYNNEI.

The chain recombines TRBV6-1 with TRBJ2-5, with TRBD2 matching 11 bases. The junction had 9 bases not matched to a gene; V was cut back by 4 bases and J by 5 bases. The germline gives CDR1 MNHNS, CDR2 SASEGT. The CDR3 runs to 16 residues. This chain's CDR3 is CASSVVAGGLAETQYF. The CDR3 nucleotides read TGTGCCAGCAGTGTCGTAGCGGGGGGGCTGGCGGAGACCCAGTACTTC.

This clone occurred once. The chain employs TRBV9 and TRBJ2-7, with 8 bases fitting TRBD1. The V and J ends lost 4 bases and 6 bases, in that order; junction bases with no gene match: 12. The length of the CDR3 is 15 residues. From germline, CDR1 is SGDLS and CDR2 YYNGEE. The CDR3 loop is CASSSLRTGNREQYF. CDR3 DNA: TGTGCCAGCAGCTCCCTCAGGACAGGGAACCGCGAGCAGTACTTC.

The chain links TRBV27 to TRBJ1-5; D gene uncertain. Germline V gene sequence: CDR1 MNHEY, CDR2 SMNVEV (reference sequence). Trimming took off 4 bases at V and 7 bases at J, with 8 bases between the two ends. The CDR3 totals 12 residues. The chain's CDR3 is CASSWPGQPQHF. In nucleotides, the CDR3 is TGTGCCAGCAGTTGGCCAGGACAGCCCCAGCATTTT.

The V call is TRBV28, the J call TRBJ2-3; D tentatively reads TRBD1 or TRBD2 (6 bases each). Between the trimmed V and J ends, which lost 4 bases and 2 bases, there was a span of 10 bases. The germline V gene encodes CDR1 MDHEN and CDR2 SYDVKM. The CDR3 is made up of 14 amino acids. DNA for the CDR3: TGTGCCAGCAGTTCCGGGGGCTACACAGATACGCAGTATTTT. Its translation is CASSSGGYTDTQYF.

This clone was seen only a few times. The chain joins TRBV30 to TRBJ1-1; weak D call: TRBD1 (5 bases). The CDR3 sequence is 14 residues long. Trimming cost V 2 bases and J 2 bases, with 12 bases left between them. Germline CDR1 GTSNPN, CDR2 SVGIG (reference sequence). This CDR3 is CAWSPLDRNTEAFF. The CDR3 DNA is TGTGCCTGGAGTCCCCTCGACAGAAACACTGAAGCTTTCTTT.

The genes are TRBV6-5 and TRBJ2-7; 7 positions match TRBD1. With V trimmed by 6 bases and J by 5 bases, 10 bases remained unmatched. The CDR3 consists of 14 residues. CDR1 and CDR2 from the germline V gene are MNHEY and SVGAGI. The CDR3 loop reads CASRLTGNEHEQYF. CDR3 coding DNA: TGTGCCAGCAGACTGACAGGGAATGAACACGAGCAGTACTTC.

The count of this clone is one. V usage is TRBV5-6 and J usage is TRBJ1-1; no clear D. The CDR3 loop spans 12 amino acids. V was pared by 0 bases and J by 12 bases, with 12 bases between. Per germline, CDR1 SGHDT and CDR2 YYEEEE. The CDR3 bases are TGTGCCAGCAGCTTGGACACCAAAGGGACTTTCTTT. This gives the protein CASSLDTKGTFF.

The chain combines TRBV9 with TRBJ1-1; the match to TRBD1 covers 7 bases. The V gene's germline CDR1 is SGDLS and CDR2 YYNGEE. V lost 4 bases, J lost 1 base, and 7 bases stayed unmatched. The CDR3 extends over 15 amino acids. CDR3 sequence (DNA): TGTGCCAGCAGCCCCACAGGGGCACGGAACACTGAAGCTTTCTTT. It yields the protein CASSPTGARNTEAFF. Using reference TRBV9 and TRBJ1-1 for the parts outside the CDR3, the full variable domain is DSGVTQTPKHLITATGQRVTLRCSPRSGDLSVYWYQQSLDQGLQFLIQYYNGEERAKGNILERFSAQQFPDLHSELNLSSLELGDSALYFCASSPTGARNTEAFFGQGTRLTVV.

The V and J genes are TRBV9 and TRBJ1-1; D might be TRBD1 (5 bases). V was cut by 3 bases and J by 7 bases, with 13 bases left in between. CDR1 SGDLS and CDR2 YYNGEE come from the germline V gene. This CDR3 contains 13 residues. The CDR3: CASSALLGGEAFF. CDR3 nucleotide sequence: TGTGCCAGCAGCGCCCTCCTCGGGGGTGAAGCTTTCTTT.

The CDR3 sequence is CASSLLGGNRGVDNEQFF. CDR3 coding DNA: TGTGCCAGCAGCTTATTAGGTGGGAACCGGGGGGTTGATAATGAGCAGTTCTTC. The V gene is TRBV7-2, the J gene TRBJ2-1, with 7 bases identical to TRBD2. The germline CDR1 and CDR2 sequences are SGHTA and FQGNSA. This CDR3 has 18 amino acids. V was clipped by 2 bases and J by 7 bases; unmatched bases: 17.

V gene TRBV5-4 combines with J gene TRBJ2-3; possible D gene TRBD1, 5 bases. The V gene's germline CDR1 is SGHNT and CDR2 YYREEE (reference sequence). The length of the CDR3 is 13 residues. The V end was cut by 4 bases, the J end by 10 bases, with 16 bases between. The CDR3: CASSQRETQAQYF. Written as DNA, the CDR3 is TGTGCCAGCAGCCAAAGAGAGACACAGGCGCAGTATTTT. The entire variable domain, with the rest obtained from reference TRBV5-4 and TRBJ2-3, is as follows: ETGVTQSPTHLIKTRGQQVTLRCSSQSGHNTVSWYQQALGQGPQFIFQYYREEENGRGNFPPRFSGLQFPNYSSELNVNALELDDSALYLCASSQRETQAQYFGPGTRLTVL.

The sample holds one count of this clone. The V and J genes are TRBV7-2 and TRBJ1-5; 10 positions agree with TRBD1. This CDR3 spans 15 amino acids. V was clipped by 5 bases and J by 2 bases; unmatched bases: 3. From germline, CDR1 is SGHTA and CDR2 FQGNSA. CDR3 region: CASSPGTGGNQPQHF. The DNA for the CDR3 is TGTGCCAGCAGCCCCGGGACAGGGGGCAATCAGCCCCAGCATTTT.

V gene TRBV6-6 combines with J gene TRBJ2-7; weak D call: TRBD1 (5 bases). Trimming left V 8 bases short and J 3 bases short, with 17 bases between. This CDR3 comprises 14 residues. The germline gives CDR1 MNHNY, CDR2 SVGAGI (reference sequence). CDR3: CASFSKGPIYEQYF. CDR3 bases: TGTGCCAGCTTTAGTAAGGGGCCGATCTACGAGCAGTACTTC.

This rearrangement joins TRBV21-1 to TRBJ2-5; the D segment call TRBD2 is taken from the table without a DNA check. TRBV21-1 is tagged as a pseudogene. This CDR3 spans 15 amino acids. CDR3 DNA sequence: TGTGCCAGCAGCAACCCCGCGGGGTCAGGAGAGACCCAGTACTTC. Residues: CASSNPAGSGETQYF.

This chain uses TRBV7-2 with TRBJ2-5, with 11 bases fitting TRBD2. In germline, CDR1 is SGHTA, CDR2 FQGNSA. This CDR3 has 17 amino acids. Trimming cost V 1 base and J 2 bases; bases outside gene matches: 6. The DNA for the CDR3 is TGTGCCAGCAGCTTAGGACTAGCGGGGACCCCTCAAGAGACCCAGTACTTC. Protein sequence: CASSLGLAGTPQETQYF. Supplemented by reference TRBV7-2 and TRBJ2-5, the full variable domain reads GAGVSQSPSNKVTEKGKDVELRCDPISGHTALYWYRQSLGQGLEFLIYFQGNSAPDKSGLPSDRFSAERTGGSVSTLTIQRTQQEDSAVYLCASSLGLAGTPQETQYFGPGTRLLVL.

The CDR3 nucleotides read TGTGCCAGCAGTTACTCGGCGCAGGGGGTTGGCTACACCTTC. It yields the protein CASSYSAQGVGYTF. The chain is built from TRBV6-6 and TRBJ1-2, with TRBD1 matching over 7 bases. CDR3 length equals 14 residues. Germline V gene data show CDR1 as MNHNY and CDR2 as SVGAGI (reference sequence). J lost 7 bases, V lost 0 bases, and 5 bases had no gene match.

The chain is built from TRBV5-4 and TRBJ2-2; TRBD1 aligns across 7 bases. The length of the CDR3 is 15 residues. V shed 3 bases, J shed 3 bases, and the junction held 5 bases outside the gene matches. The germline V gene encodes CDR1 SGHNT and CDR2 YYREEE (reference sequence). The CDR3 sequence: CASSSRQGDTGELFF. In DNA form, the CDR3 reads TGTGCCAGCAGCTCCCGACAGGGAGACACCGGGGAGCTGTTTTTT.

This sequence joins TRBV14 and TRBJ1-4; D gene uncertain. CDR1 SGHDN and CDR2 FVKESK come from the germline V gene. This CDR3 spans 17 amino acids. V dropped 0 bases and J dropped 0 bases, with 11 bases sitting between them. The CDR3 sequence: CASSQDRGYSTNEKLFF. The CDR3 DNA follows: TGTGCCAGCAGCCAAGATCGGGGATACTCAACTAATGAAAAACTGTTTTTT.

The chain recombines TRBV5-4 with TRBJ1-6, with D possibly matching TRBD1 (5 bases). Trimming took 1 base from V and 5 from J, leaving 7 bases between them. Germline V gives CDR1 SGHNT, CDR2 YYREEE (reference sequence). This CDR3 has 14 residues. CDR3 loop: CASSLKGNNSPLHF. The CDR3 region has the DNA TGTGCCAGCAGCTTGAAGGGGAATAATTCACCCCTCCACTTT.

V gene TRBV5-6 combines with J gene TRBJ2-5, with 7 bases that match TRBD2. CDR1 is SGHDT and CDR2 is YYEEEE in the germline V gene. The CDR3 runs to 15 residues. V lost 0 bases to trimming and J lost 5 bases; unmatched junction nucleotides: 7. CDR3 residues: CASSLAWGSGETQYF. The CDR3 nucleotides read TGTGCCAGCAGCTTGGCATGGGGTAGCGGGGAGACCCAGTACTTC. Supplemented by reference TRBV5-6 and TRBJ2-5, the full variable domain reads DAGVTQSPTHLIKTRGQQVTLRCSPKSGHDTVSWYQQALGQGPQFIFQYYEEEERQRGNFPDRFSGHQFPNYSSELNVNALLLGDSALYLCASSLAWGSGETQYFGPGTRLLVL.

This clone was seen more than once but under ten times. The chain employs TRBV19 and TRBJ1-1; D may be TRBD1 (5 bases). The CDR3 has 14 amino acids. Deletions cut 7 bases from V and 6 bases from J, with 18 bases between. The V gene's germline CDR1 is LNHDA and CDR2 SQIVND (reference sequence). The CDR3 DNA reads TGTGCCAGTAAGCGAGGAGGGGATATCTCTGAAGCTTTCTTT. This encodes CASKRGGDISEAFF.

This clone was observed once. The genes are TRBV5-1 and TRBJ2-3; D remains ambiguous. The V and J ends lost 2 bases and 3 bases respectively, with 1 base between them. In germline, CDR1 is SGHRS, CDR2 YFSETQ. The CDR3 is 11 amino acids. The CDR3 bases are TGCGCCAGCAGCTTAACAGATACGCAGTATTTT. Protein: CASSLTDTQYF.